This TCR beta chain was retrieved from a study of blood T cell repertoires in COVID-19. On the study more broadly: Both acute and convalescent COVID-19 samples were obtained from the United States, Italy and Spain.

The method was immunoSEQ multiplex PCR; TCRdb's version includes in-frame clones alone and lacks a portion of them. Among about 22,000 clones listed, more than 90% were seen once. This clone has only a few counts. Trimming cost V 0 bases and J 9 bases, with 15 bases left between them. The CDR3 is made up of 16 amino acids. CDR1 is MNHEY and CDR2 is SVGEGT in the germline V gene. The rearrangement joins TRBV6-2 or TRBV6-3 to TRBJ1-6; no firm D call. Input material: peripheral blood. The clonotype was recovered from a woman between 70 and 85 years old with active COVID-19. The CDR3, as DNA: TGTGCCAGCAGTTACTCGCGAGGGTTGATCTTTTCACCCCTCCACTTT. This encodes CASSYSRGLIFSPLHF.